These T cell receptor beta chains were read from a single sample in a study of STAT5B mutations in CD4+ large granular lymphocyte leukemia. Sequencing used immunoSEQ multiplex PCR; TCRdb keeps in-frame clones, though not all of them. The profile shows about 3,500 clones, roughly 87% of them singletons. Specimen: CD4+ T cells from blood buffy coats. The receptors here all came from a human donor in good health. The CDR3 runs from the conserved cysteine through the conserved F or W. A D gene is named only where the DNA matches it firmly. For some rows the clone size is stated as once, few or many, or as a class when expanded; others skip it.

CDR3nt: TGTGCCAGCAGTCTCCTGGGACTAGCGGGAGGTGAGCAGTACTTC
CDR3aa: CASSLLGLAGGEQYF
j_gene: TRBJ2-7
abundance: NA
v_gene: TRBV27
d_gene: TRBD2

CDR3nt: TGTGCCAGCAGCCGTCATGACAACTACAATGAGCAGTTCTTC
CDR3aa: CASSRHDNYNEQFF
j_gene: TRBJ2-1
abundance: NA
v_gene: TRBV7-9
d_gene: NA

CDR3nt: TGCGCCAGCAGCTTAGGAGGGAACACTGAAGCTTTCTTT
CDR3aa: CASSLGGNTEAFF
j_gene: TRBJ1-1
abundance: NA
v_gene: TRBV5-1
d_gene: NA

CDR3nt: TGTGCCAGCAGTGATCGGACAGAACTCTATGGCTACACCTTC
CDR3aa: CASSDRTELYGYTF
j_gene: TRBJ1-2
abundance: NA
v_gene: TRBV6-5
d_gene: NA

CDR3nt: TGTGCCAGCAGGCCCGGGGGCAGCTCCTACGAGCAGTACTTC
CDR3aa: CASRPGGSSYEQYF
j_gene: TRBJ2-7
abundance: NA
v_gene: TRBV6-1
d_gene: NA

CDR3nt: TGTGCCAGCAGCTTAGGAGAAGGGTACACAGATACGCAGTATTTT
CDR3aa: CASSLGEGYTDTQYF
j_gene: TRBJ2-3
abundance: NA
v_gene: TRBV7-2
d_gene: NA

CDR3nt: TGTGCCAGCAGTTTTCGTCTGTCTAAACAAGAGACCCAGTACTTC
CDR3aa: CASSFRLSKQETQYF
j_gene: TRBJ2-5
abundance: NA
v_gene: TRBV28
d_gene: NA

CDR3nt: TGTGCCAGCGTACAGGGAGGGGATCAGCCCCAGCATTTT
CDR3aa: CASVQGGDQPQHF
j_gene: TRBJ1-5
abundance: NA
v_gene: TRBV2
d_gene: NA

CDR3nt: TGTGCCAGCAGTGAAGGGGGACAAAATACCGGGGAGCTGTTTTTT
CDR3aa: CASSEGGQNTGELFF
j_gene: TRBJ2-2
abundance: NA
v_gene: TRBV2
d_gene: NA

CDR3nt: TGTGCCAGCAGTGTGACGTTCAGCTCTGGAAACACCATATATTTT
CDR3aa: CASSVTFSSGNTIYF
j_gene: TRBJ1-3
abundance: NA
v_gene: TRBV27
d_gene: NA

CDR3nt: TGTGCCAGCAGTTTCGTGGCAGGGAGGGAGAACACTGAAGCTTTCTTT
CDR3aa: CASSFVAGRENTEAFF
j_gene: TRBJ1-1
abundance: few
v_gene: TRBV27
d_gene: NA

CDR3nt: TGCGCCAGCAGCCCCCTGGAGGCTGCTCGGGAGCAGTACTTC
CDR3aa: CASSPLEAAREQYF
j_gene: TRBJ2-7
abundance: NA
v_gene: TRBV4-1
d_gene: NA

CDR3nt: TGTGCCACCAGCAGAGGGGACAGGGCCTGGGAGACCCAGTACTTC
CDR3aa: CATSRGDRAWETQYF
j_gene: TRBJ2-5
abundance: NA
v_gene: TRBV15
d_gene: TRBD1

CDR3nt: TGTGCCAGCACCGCGCGGACAGGGTTAGGTTATGGCTACACCTTC
CDR3aa: CASTARTGLGYGYTF
j_gene: TRBJ1-2
abundance: NA
v_gene: TRBV7-9
d_gene: TRBD1

CDR3nt: TGTGCCAGCAGCTTGGAGCGGGTGTCCTACAATGAGCAGTTCTTC
CDR3aa: CASSLERVSYNEQFF
j_gene: TRBJ2-1
abundance: NA
v_gene: TRBV11-2
d_gene: NA

CDR3nt: TGTGCCAGCAGTTTATTCCCCCAGCTGTTTTTT
CDR3aa: CASSLFPQLFF
j_gene: TRBJ2-2
abundance: few
v_gene: TRBV28
d_gene: NA

CDR3nt: TGTGCCAGCAGCGTAATCATGTTGGGGGGATCCGGGGAGCTGTTTTTT
CDR3aa: CASSVIMLGGSGELFF
j_gene: TRBJ2-2
abundance: NA
v_gene: TRBV5-5
d_gene: NA

CDR3nt: TGTGCCAGTAGCATCACCGACAGGGGCAAAACCAAAAACATTCAGTACTTC
CDR3aa: CASSITDRGKTKNIQYF
j_gene: TRBJ2-4
abundance: NA
v_gene: TRBV19
d_gene: TRBD1

CDR3nt: TGCGCCAGCAGCCAAGGGACTAGCGGAACCTACGAGCAGTACTTC
CDR3aa: CASSQGTSGTYEQYF
j_gene: TRBJ2-7
abundance: once
v_gene: TRBV5-4
d_gene: TRBD2

CDR3nt: TGCGCCAGCAGCTTGGCGGGTACCTCCTATGGCTACACCTTC
CDR3aa: CASSLAGTSYGYTF
j_gene: TRBJ1-2
abundance: NA
v_gene: TRBV5-1
d_gene: NA

CDR3nt: TGTGCCAGCAGCTCTAGCGGCGGGTCCTCCTACGAGCAGTACTTC
CDR3aa: CASSSSGGSSYEQYF
j_gene: TRBJ2-7
abundance: NA
v_gene: TRBV7-8
d_gene: TRBD2

CDR3nt: TGTGCCAGCAGTGATCTAGCGGACGGCACAGATACGCAGTATTTT
CDR3aa: CASSDLADGTDTQYF
j_gene: TRBJ2-3
abundance: NA
v_gene: TRBV6-4
d_gene: TRBD2

CDR3nt: TGTGCCAGCAGTCCCCCTTTAGGGTTAGGAGGAGCAACTAATGAAAAACTGTTTTTT
CDR3aa: CASSPPLGLGGATNEKLFF
j_gene: TRBJ1-4
abundance: NA
v_gene: TRBV27
d_gene: NA

CDR3nt: TGTGCCTCGGGAGGGTTGGAGACCGGGGAGCTGTTTTTT
CDR3aa: CASGGLETGELFF
j_gene: TRBJ2-2
abundance: NA
v_gene: TRBV19
d_gene: TRBD2

CDR3nt: TGTGCCAGCAGTTACTCTCTGAGGGACACTGAAGCTTTCTTT
CDR3aa: CASSYSLRDTEAFF
j_gene: TRBJ1-1
abundance: NA
v_gene: TRBV6-5
d_gene: NA

CDR3nt: TGCGCTGTGAGGTCGGCGTTAGACAGCACAGATACGCAGTATTTT
CDR3aa: CAVRSALDSTDTQYF
j_gene: TRBJ2-3
abundance: NA
v_gene: TRBV28
d_gene: NA

CDR3nt: TGTGCCAGCAGTGGGGGGAACACTGAAGCTTTCTTT
CDR3aa: CASSGGNTEAFF
j_gene: TRBJ1-1
abundance: few
v_gene: TRBV2
d_gene: NA

CDR3nt: TGTGCCAGCAGCGACGACGGCCTGTATGGCTACACCTTC
CDR3aa: CASSDDGLYGYTF
j_gene: TRBJ1-2
abundance: NA
v_gene: TRBV9
d_gene: NA

CDR3nt: TGCAGCGTTTCGGGACAGGGCTACGAGCAGTACTTC
CDR3aa: CSVSGQGYEQYF
j_gene: TRBJ2-7
abundance: NA
v_gene: TRBV29-1
d_gene: TRBD1

CDR3nt: TGCGCCAGCAGCCAAGAAATCGGGCAGCTACAAGAGACCCAGTACTTC
CDR3aa: CASSQEIGQLQETQYF
j_gene: TRBJ2-5
abundance: NA
v_gene: TRBV4-1
d_gene: NA

CDR3nt: TGTGCCAGCAAAGCCCTAGCCACAGATACGCAGTATTTT
CDR3aa: CASKALATDTQYF
j_gene: TRBJ2-3
abundance: once
v_gene: TRBV9
d_gene: NA

CDR3nt: TGTGCCAGCAGCTCGACACGGTCGTACGAGCAGTACTTC
CDR3aa: CASSSTRSYEQYF
j_gene: TRBJ2-7
abundance: NA
v_gene: TRBV13
d_gene: NA

CDR3nt: TGTGCCAGCAGCCAGAGCGGGTCTTCCTACAATGAGCAGTTCTTC
CDR3aa: CASSQSGSSYNEQFF
j_gene: TRBJ2-1
abundance: NA
v_gene: TRBV9
d_gene: NA

CDR3nt: TGTGCCAGCAGCTTAGTTCGCGATGAGCAGTTCTTC
CDR3aa: CASSLVRDEQFF
j_gene: TRBJ2-1
abundance: NA
v_gene: TRBV7-9
d_gene: NA

CDR3nt: TGTGCCAGCAGTGACGAGGGCGCCAGCTCCTACAATGAGCAGTTCTTC
CDR3aa: CASSDEGASSYNEQFF
j_gene: TRBJ2-1
abundance: NA
v_gene: TRBV2
d_gene: NA

CDR3nt: TGTGCCAGCACCCTGGACGTACTGAACACCGGGGAGCTGTTTTTT
CDR3aa: CASTLDVLNTGELFF
j_gene: TRBJ2-2
abundance: NA
v_gene: TRBV6-5
d_gene: NA

CDR3nt: TGTGCCAGCAGGAAGGGCACCGGGGAGCTGTTTTTT
CDR3aa: CASRKGTGELFF
j_gene: TRBJ2-2
abundance: NA
v_gene: TRBV27
d_gene: NA

CDR3nt: TGTGCCAGCAGTTTAAATGGGGCGCGTGGCTACACCTTC
CDR3aa: CASSLNGARGYTF
j_gene: TRBJ1-2
abundance: NA
v_gene: TRBV27
d_gene: NA

CDR3nt: TGTGCCAGTGATGGGAATAGCAATCAGCCCCAGCATTTT
CDR3aa: CASDGNSNQPQHF
j_gene: TRBJ1-5
abundance: few
v_gene: TRBV19
d_gene: NA

CDR3nt: TGCGCCAGCAGCCAAGGGGACAGTAATACGCAGTATTTT
CDR3aa: CASSQGDSNTQYF
j_gene: TRBJ2-3
abundance: NA
v_gene: TRBV4-1
d_gene: TRBD1